This entry describes one T cell receptor (beta chain). Its target is unknown. Amplification yielded TCR beta CDR3 regions, with RNA transcripts as the source. HTBI primers were employed in a first-round RT-PCR of the TCR CDR3. TCRdb reprocessed the multiplex PCR reads via MiXCR and lists one record per CDR3 protein. The sample has around 690,000 distinct CDR3 sequences, about 20% seen once. This CDR3 has 14 residues. The germline V and J ends were trimmed by 0 bases and 6 bases, with 12 bases remaining between them. The germline gives CDR1 SEHNR, CDR2 FQNEAQ (reference sequence). In the ophthalmopathy cohort, Clinical Activity Score was at least 3, NOSPECS grade at least 4, and duration under 3 months. These data come from a study of T cells in Graves' hyperthyroidism and ophthalmopathy. At the level of the study: Prior to any treatment, at the point of initial diagnosis, peripheral blood was collected.

Study results and limitations: Researchers report that a 13 V-J model separated ophthalmopathy from stable hyperthyroidism.

This rearrangement joins TRBV7-9 to TRBJ2-7; D is tentatively TRBD1 or TRBD2 (5 bases each). The sequence was collected from a man aged 25 to 40 with Graves' ophthalmopathy. Source material: blood. The CDR3 sequence: CASSLAGVTSEQYF. DNA for the CDR3: TGTGCCAGCAGCTTAGCGGGGGTGACCTCCGAGCAGTACTTC.